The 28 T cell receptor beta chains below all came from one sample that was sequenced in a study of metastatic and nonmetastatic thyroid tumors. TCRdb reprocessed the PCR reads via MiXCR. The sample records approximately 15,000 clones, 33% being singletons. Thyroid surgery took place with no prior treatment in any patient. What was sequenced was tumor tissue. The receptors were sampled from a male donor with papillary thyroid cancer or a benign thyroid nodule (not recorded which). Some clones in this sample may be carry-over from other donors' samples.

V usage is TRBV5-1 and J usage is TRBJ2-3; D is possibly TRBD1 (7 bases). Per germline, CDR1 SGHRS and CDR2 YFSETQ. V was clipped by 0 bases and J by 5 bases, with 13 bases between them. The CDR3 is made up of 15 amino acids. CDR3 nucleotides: TGCGCCAGCAGCTTGGCCCAGGGGGGAGTAGATACGCAGTATTTT. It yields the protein CASSLAQGGVDTQYF. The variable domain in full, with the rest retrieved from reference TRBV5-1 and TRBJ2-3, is KAGVTQTPRYLIKTRGQQVTLSCSPISGHRSVSWYQQTPGQGLQFLFEYFSETQRNKGNFPGRFSGRQFSNSRSEMNVSTLELGDSALYLCASSLAQGGVDTQYFGPGTRLTVL.

DNA of the CDR3: TGTGCCAGCAGTTTTAGGGGATTCTCCTACGAGCAGTACTTC. Protein sequence: CASSFRGFSYEQYF. The chain uses TRBV5-4 and TRBJ2-7; TRBD1 is a possible D gene (5 bases). This CDR3 spans 14 amino acids. V lost 5 bases to trimming and J lost 0 bases, with 12 bases between them. CDR1 SGHNT and CDR2 YYREEE come from the germline V gene (reference sequence).

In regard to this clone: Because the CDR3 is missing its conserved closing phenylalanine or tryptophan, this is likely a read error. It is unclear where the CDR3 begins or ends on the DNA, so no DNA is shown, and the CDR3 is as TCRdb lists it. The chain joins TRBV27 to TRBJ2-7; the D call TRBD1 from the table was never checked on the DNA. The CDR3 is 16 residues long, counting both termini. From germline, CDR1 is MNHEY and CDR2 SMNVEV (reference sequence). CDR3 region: CASSSLPGQGDYEAYY.

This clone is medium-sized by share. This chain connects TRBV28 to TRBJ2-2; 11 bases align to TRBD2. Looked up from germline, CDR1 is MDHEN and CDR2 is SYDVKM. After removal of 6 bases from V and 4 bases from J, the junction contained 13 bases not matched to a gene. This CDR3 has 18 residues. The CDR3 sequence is CASRITSGRKLGTGELFF. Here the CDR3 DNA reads TGTGCCAGCAGGATAACTAGCGGGAGAAAATTAGGCACCGGGGAGCTGTTTTTT. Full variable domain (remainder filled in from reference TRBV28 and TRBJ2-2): DVKVTQSSRYLVKRTGEKVFLECVQDMDHENMFWYRQDPGLGLRLIYFSYDVKMKEKGDIPEGYSVSREKKERFSLILESASTNQTSMYLCASRITSGRKLGTGELFFGEGSRLTVL.

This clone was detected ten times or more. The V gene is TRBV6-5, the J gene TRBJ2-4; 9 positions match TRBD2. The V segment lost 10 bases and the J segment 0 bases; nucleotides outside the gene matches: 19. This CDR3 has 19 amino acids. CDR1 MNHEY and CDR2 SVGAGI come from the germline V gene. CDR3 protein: CATHPGSGRPLLAKNIQYF. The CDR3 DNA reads TGTGCCACCCACCCAGGGAGCGGGAGGCCCTTATTAGCCAAAAACATTCAGTACTTC.

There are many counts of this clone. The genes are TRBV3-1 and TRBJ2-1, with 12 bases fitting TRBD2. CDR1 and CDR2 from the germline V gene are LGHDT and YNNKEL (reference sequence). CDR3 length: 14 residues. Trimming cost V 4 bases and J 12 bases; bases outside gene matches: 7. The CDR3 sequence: CASSLLAGGGGQFF. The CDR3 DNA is TGTGCCAGCAGCCTCCTAGCGGGAGGGGGTGGGCAGTTCTTC.

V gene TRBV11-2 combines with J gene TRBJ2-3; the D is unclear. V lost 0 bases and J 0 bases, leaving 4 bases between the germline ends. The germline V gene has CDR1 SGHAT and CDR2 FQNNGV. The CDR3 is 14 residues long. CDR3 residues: CASSLDPSTDTQYF. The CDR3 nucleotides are TGTGCCAGCAGCTTAGACCCAAGCACAGATACGCAGTATTTT.

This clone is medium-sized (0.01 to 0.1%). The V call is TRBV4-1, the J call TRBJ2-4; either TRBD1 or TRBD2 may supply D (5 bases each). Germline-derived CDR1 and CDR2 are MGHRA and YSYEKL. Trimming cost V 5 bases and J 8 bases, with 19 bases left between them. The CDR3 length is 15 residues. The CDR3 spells CASSDRDGREDIQYF. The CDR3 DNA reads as TGCGCCAGCAGCGACCGGGACGGGCGAGAAGACATTCAGTACTTC.

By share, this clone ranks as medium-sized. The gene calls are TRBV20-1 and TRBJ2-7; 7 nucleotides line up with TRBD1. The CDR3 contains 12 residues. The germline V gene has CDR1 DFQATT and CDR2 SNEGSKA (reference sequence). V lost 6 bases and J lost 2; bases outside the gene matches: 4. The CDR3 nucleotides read TGCAGTGCCCCGGGACAGACCTACGAGCAGTACTTC. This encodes CSAPGQTYEQYF.

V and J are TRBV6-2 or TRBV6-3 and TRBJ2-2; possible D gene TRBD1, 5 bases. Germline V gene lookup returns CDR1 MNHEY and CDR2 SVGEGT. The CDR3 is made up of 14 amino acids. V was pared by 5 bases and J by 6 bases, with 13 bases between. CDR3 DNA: TGTGCCAGCAGTGGTGACCGACAGCCCGGGGAGCTGTTTTTT. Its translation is CASSGDRQPGELFF.

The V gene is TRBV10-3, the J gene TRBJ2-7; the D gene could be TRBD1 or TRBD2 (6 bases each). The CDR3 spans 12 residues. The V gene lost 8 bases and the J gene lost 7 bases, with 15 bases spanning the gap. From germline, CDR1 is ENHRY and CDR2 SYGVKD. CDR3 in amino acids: CAIQGQRGEQYF. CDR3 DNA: TGTGCCATCCAGGGGCAACGGGGGGAGCAGTACTTC.

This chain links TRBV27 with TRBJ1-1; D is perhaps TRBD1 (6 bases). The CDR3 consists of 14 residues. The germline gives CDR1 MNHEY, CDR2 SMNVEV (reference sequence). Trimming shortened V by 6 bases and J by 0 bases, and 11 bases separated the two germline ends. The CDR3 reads CASRSGAMNTEAFF. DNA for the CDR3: TGTGCCAGCAGGTCAGGGGCCATGAACACTGAAGCTTTCTTT.

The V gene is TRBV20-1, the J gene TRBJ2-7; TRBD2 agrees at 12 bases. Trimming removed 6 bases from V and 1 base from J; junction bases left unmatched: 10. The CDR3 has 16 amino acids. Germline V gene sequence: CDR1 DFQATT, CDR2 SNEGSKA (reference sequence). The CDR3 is CSADNLAGGPSYEQYF. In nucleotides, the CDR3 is TGCAGTGCCGACAATCTAGCGGGAGGGCCTTCCTACGAGCAGTACTTC.

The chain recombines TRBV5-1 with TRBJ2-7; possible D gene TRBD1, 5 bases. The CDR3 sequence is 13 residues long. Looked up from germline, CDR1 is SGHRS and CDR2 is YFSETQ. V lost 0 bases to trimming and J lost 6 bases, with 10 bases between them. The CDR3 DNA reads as TGCGCCAGCAGCTTGGATACAGGTGGCGAGCAGTACTTC. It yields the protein CASSLDTGGEQYF. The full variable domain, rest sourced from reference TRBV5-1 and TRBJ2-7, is KAGVTQTPRYLIKTRGQQVTLSCSPISGHRSVSWYQQTPGQGLQFLFEYFSETQRNKGNFPGRFSGRQFSNSRSEMNVSTLELGDSALYLCASSLDTGGEQYFGPGTRLTVT.

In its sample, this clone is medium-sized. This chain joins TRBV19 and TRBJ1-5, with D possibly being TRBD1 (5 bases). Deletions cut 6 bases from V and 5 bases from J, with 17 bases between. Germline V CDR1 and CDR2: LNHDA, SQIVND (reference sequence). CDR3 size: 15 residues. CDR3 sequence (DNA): TGTGCCAGTAGCCGGCGGGGGGGGGTCGATCAGCCCCAGCATTTT. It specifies CASSRRGGVDQPQHF.

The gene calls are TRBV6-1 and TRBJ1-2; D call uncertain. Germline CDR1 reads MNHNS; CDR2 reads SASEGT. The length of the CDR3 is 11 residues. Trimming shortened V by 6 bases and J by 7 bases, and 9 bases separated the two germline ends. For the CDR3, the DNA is TGTGCCAGCAGGAGGCCCAGTGGCTACACCTTC. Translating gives CASRRPSGYTF.

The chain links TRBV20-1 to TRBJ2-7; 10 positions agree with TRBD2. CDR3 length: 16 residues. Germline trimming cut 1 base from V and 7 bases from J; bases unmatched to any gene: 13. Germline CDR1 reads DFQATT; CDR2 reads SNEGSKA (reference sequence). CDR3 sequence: CSARGPLAGDLLEQYF. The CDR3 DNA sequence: TGCAGTGCTAGAGGTCCCCTAGCGGGAGACCTTCTGGAGCAGTACTTC.

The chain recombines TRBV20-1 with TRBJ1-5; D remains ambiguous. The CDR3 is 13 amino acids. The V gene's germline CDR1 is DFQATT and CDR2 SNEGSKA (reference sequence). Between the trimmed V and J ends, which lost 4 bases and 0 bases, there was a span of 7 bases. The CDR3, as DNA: TGCAGTGCTATCCTTGGTAGCAATCAGCCCCAGCATTTT. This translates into CSAILGSNQPQHF.

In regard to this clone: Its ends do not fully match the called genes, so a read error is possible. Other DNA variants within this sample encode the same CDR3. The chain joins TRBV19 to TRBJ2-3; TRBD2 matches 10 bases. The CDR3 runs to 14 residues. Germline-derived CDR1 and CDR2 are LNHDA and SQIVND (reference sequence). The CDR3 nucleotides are TGTGCCAGCAGGACTAGCGGCAGCACTGATACGCAGTATTTT. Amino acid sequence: CASRTSGSTDTQYF.

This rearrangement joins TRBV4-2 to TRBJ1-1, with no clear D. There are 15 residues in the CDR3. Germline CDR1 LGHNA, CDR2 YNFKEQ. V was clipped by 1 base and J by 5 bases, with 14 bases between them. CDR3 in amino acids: CASSQVAGVNTEAFF. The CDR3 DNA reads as TGTGCCAGCAGCCAAGTCGCTGGGGTAAATACTGAAGCTTTCTTT.

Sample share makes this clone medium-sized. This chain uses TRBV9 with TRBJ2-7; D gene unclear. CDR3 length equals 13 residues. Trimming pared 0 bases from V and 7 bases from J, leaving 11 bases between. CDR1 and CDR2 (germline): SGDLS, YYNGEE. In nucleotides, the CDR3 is TGTGCCAGCAGCGTAGCTTCGTCGACTGAGCAGTACTTC. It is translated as CASSVASSTEQYF.

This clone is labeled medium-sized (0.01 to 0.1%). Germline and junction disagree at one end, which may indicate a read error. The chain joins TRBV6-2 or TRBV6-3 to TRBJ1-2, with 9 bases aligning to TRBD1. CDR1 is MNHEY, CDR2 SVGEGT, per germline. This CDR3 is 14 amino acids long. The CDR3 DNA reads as TGTGCCACCAGTTCCGGGACAGGGAGGTATGGCTACACCTTC. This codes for CATSSGTGRYGYTF.

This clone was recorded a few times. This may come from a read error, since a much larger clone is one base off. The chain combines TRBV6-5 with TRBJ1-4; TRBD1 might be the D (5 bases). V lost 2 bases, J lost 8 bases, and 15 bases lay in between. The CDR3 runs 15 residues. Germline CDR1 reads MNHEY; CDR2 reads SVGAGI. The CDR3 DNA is TGTGCCAGCAGTTACCGGGGACGGTCAGGAGAAAAACTGTTTTTT. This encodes CASSYRGRSGEKLFF.

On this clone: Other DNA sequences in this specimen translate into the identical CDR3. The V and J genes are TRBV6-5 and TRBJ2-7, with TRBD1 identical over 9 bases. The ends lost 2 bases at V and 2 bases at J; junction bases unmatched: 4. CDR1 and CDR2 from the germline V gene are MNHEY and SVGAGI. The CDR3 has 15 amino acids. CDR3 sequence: CASSYGQGWAYEQYF. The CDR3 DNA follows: TGTGCCAGCAGTTACGGACAGGGGTGGGCCTACGAGCAGTACTTC.

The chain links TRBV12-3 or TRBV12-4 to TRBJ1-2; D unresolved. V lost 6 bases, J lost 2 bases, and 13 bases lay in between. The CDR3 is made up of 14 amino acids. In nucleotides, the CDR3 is TGTGCCAGCAGCCCGGTTGGGCGCAACTATGGCTACACCTTC. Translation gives CASSPVGRNYGYTF.

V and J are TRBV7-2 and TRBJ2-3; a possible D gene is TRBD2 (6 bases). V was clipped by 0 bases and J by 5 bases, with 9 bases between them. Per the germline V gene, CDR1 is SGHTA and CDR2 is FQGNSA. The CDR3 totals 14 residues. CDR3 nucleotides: TGTGCCAGCAGCTTAGCGGGAGGTAGAGATACGCAGTATTTT. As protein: CASSLAGGRDTQYF.

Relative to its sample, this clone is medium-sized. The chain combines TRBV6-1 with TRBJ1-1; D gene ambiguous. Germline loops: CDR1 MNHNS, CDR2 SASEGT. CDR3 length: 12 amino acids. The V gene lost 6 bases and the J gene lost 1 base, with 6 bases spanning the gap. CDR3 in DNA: TGTGCCAGCAGACACTGGAACACTGAAGCTTTCTTT. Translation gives CASRHWNTEAFF.

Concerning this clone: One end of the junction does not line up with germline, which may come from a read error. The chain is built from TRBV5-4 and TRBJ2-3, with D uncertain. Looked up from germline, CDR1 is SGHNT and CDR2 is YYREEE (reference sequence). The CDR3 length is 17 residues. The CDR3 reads CAGSVGYGRPLTDTQYF. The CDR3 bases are TGTGCCGGCAGCGTGGGATATGGACGGCCACTCACAGATACGCAGTATTTT.